This T cell receptor beta chain was sequenced during a study of quantifying T cell responses using KT2 cells. Study-level information: Reverse transcription used primers in the TCR alpha and beta constant regions.

A single-stranded UMI oligo with SP2 sequence was ligated to cDNA 3' ends. The first PCR ran about 4 cycles with an equimolar RC1.1 and RC1.2 beta primer mix. TCRdb reprocessed the UMI-ligation and nested PCR reads with MiXCR, giving one entry per CDR3 protein. The profile shows 39,000 or so distinct CDR3 sequences, approximately 17% of them singletons. CDR3 length: 13 residues. The germline V gene has CDR1 LNHDA and CDR2 SQIVND (reference sequence). The V end lost 8 bases, the J end lost 5 bases, and 12 bases lay between the germline ends. This TCR came from a human donor. Material for sequencing was PBMCs spiked with cells of the T cell clone KT2. This rearrangement joins TRBV19 to TRBJ1-4; D is possibly TRBD1 (6 bases). The CDR3 coding sequence is TGTGCCAGTGGACAGCGGCGGAATGAAAAACTGTTTTTT. Translation gives CASGQRRNEKLFF.